This note documents a single T cell receptor beta chain sequence. The sample originates from a study of blood T cell repertoires in COVID-19. The protocol was immunoSEQ multiplex PCR, while the TCRdb copy is restricted to in-frame clones and leaves out a portion. The sample has about 210,000 clones; around 83% are singletons. This CDR3 has 14 residues. CDR1 and CDR2 from the germline V gene are SGHAT and FQNNGV. The V gene lost 7 bases and the J gene lost 5 bases, with 17 bases spanning the gap. Sequencing was performed on peripheral blood. This sequence was found in a man in his fifties with active or convalescent COVID-19. The chain recombines TRBV11-2 with TRBJ2-5; tentative D call: TRBD1 (5 bases). The CDR3 loop reads CASNLGAVRETQYF. Written as DNA, the CDR3 is TGTGCCAGCAACCTTGGGGCCGTTAGGGAGACCCAGTACTTC.